This entry lists 2 T cell receptor beta chains sequenced from one sample in a study of cytomegalovirus exposure and HLA in healthy donors. The PCR employed 60 Vbeta primers together with 13 Jbeta primers. TCRdb's copy holds only in-frame clones and misses some; the assay was immunoSEQ multiplex PCR. The repertoire has about 120,000 clones, approximately 80% of them found once; the top ten carry approximately 8.8%. Sequencing input: PBMCs. The receptors derive from a female donor in good health and CMV-seropositive.

J is TRBJ1-1 and V is TRBV6-5; D is possibly TRBD1 (6 bases). The CDR3 has 15 residues. The germline gives CDR1 MNHEY, CDR2 SVGAGI. Trimming stripped 6 bases from V and 7 bases from J, with 21 bases between. The CDR3, as DNA: TGTGCCAGCAGGCACATAAGCCCAGGGGCTGATGAAGCTTTCTTT. It specifies CASRHISPGADEAFF.

CDR3 nucleotide sequence: TGTGCCACCGGGACAGACTCAAACACCATATATTTT. This sequence encodes CATGTDSNTIYF. This chain joins TRBV7-9 and TRBJ1-3; 7 bases align to TRBD1. Germline V gene data show CDR1 as SEHNR and CDR2 as FQNEAQ (reference sequence). With 10 bases clipped from V and 6 bases from J, the junction kept 6 bases outside the gene matches. The CDR3 runs to 12 residues.